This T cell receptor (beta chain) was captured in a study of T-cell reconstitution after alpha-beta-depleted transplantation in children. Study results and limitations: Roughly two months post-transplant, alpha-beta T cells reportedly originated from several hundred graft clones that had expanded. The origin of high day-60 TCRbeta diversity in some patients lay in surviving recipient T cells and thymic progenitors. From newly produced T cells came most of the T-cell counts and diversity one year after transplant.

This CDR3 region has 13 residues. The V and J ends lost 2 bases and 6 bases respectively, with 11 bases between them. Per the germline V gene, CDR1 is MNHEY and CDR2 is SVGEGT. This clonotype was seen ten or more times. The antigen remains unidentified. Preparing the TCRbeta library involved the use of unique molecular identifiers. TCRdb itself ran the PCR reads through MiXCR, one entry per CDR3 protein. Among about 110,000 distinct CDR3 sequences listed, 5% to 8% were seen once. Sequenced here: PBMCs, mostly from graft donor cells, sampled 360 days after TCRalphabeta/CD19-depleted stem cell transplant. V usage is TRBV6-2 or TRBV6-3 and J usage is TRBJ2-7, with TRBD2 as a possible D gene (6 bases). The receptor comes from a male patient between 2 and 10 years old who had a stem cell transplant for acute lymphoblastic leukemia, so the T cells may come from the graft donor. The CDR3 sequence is CASSYVTSSEQYF. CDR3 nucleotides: TGTGCCAGCAGTTACGTAACTAGCAGCGAGCAGTACTTC.